This passage covers 11 T cell receptor beta chains from one sample sequenced in a study of post-analysis software for immune sequencing data. General observations from the study: Four or five TRBV segments, including TRBV5-6, TRBV5-1 and TRBV20-1, were more frequent in patients than controls.

The TCR beta cDNA libraries contained unique molecular identifiers. MiXCR, applied by TCRdb to the PCR reads, yields one record per CDR3 protein. The sample carries approximately 440,000 distinct CDR3 sequences, 45% recorded once. No antigen has been identified for these receptors. Sequencing was done on a sample of blood. Receptors originate from a girl aged 5-17 years with multiple sclerosis.

This clonotype was detected only a few times. The V call is TRBV7-2, the J call TRBJ2-5; possibly TRBD2 for D (6 bases). CDR3 length equals 16 residues. The V and J ends lost 6 bases and 5 bases respectively, with 22 bases between them. Germline V lookup: CDR1 SGHTA, CDR2 FQGNSA. The CDR3 DNA reads as TGTGCCAGCAGTTCGCGGCGGGGCGGGTCGAGGGAGACCCAGTACTTC. Translated: CASSSRRGGSRETQYF.

The V call is TRBV12-3 or TRBV12-4, the J call TRBJ2-4; D gene uncertain. The CDR3 is made up of 16 amino acids. Trimming cost V 5 bases and J 0 bases, with 14 bases left between them. This CDR3 reads CASSTANRVAKNIQYF. In DNA form, the CDR3 reads TGTGCCAGCAGTACGGCGAATCGGGTAGCCAAAAACATTCAGTACTTC.

The chain combines TRBV28 with TRBJ2-7; 12 nucleotides agree with TRBD2. Trimming at V came to 6 bases and at J to 0 bases, leaving 9 bases not matched to a gene. The CDR3 runs to 17 residues. Germline CDR1 and CDR2: MDHEN and SYDVKM. The CDR3 reads CASSSRGLAGLSYEQYF. The CDR3 bases are TGTGCCAGCAGCTCCCGGGGACTAGCGGGCCTCTCCTACGAGCAGTACTTC.

The chain carries TRBV6-2 or TRBV6-3 and TRBJ2-3; TRBD2 agrees at 14 bases. Trimming cost V 2 bases and J 7 bases; bases outside gene matches: 11. Germline assignment: CDR1 MNHEY and CDR2 SVGEGT. The CDR3 runs 18 residues. The CDR3 reads CASSYRPGLAGDRNTQYF. As DNA, the CDR3 is TGTGCCAGCAGTTACCGCCCGGGACTAGCGGGAGACAGAAATACGCAGTATTTT.

The J gene is TRBJ2-5, the V gene TRBV2, with a possible D match to TRBD2 (7 bases). The CDR3 covers 14 residues. Germline V gives CDR1 SNHLY, CDR2 FYNNEI. The ends were cut back, 4 bases at V and 4 bases at J, with 13 bases in the middle. The CDR3 DNA sequence: TGTGCCAGCAGTGCGCCGGGGGGCCGAGAGACCCAGTACTTC. As protein: CASSAPGGRETQYF.

This clonotype was detected only a few times. The chain employs TRBV5-1 and TRBJ2-7, with TRBD1 matching 11 bases. V lost 3 bases to trimming and J lost 3 bases; unmatched junction nucleotides: 8. CDR3 size: 16 residues. CDR1 SGHRS and CDR2 YFSETQ come from the germline V gene. The CDR3 region has the DNA TGCGCCAGCAGCTCCGGGACAGGGGGAGGAATCTACGAGCAGTACTTC. Translating gives CASSSGTGGGIYEQYF.

This clonotype appeared a few times. The chain links TRBV20-1 to TRBJ2-7, with 9 positions matching TRBD2. Germline assignment: CDR1 DFQATT and CDR2 SNEGSKA (reference sequence). The CDR3 runs 13 residues. V lost 4 bases, J lost 2 bases, and 3 bases stayed unmatched. The chain's CDR3 is CSAKREEPYEQYF. CDR3 nucleotides: TGCAGTGCTAAGCGGGAGGAGCCCTACGAGCAGTACTTC.

As regards this clonotype: A junction end diverges from the germline sequence, so it may reflect a read error. The genes are TRBV7-2 and TRBJ2-7; 13 nucleotides agree with TRBD2. The CDR3 is 17 residues long. Germline CDR1 SGHTA, CDR2 FQGNSA. CDR3 bases: TGTGCCGGCAGCTCTTGGACTAGCGGGAGAACCCCCCACGAGCAGTACTTC. Translating gives CAGSSWTSGRTPHEQYF.

In the case of this clonotype: This may be a read error, as it is one base from a much larger clone. The chain joins TRBV4-1 to TRBJ1-4; perhaps TRBD1 as D (6 bases). Per the germline V gene, CDR1 is MGHRA and CDR2 is YSYEKL. This CDR3 has 15 residues. The CDR3 loop reads CASSQDAGVGEKRFF. CDR3 DNA: TGCGCCAGCAGCCAAGATGCAGGGGTTGGTGAAAAACGGTTTTTT.

The chain joins TRBV28 to TRBJ2-1; perhaps D is TRBD1 or TRBD2 (5 bases each). CDR3 size: 18 residues. Trimming stripped 2 bases from V and 9 bases from J, with 26 bases between. Germline V gene sequence: CDR1 MDHEN, CDR2 SYDVKM. The CDR3 sequence is CASSLVGTWARVFPEQFF. The CDR3 DNA is TGTGCCAGCAGTTTAGTGGGGACCTGGGCTAGAGTTTTCCCTGAGCAGTTCTTC.

The chain is built from TRBV6-5 and TRBJ1-1, with TRBD1 matching 12 bases. From germline, CDR1 is MNHEY and CDR2 SVGAGI. This CDR3 has 15 amino acids. V lost 5 bases and J lost 7; bases outside the gene matches: 8. The CDR3 loop is CASSGRGQGAGEAFF. CDR3 nucleotide sequence: TGTGCCAGCAGTGGACGGGGACAGGGGGCTGGTGAAGCTTTCTTT.